This T cell receptor (beta chain) was obtained from a study of PD-L1 blockade in urothelial cancer. Study summary: Blood samples had a median of approximately 150,000 T cells.

Every patient provided from 1 to 8 samples, collected pretreatment and on-treatment. Trimming cost V 4 bases and J 5 bases; bases outside gene matches: 10. Germline values: CDR1 MGHDK, CDR2 SYGVNS. The CDR3 totals 16 residues. Repertoires were generated with immunoSEQ multiplex PCR, while TCRdb's copy carries only in-frame clones and drops some. Counted here are about 38,000 clones, around nine tenths occurring once; the ten biggest clones make up approximately 8%. The V gene is TRBV25-1, the J gene TRBJ2-5; TRBD2 matches at 10 bases. Sequencing was performed on PBMCs, taken around atezolizumab (anti-PD-L1) treatment. This receptor was taken from a man in his 70s with urothelial cancer. The CDR3 nucleotides are TGTGCCAGCAGTGTGCCGGGACTAGCGAAGACGGAGACCCAGTACTTC. Translating it yields CASSVPGLAKTETQYF.